This TCR beta chain was captured by sequencing in a study of Ad26.COV2.S vaccination and SARS-CoV-2 variants. With 5 bases removed from V and 10 bases from J, the gap between germline ends came to 12 bases. Per the germline V gene, CDR1 is PRHDT and CDR2 is FYEKMQ (reference sequence). This CDR3 region has 12 residues. The treatment: over 15 received Ad26.COV2.S at low or high dose, single or two shots; 5 received placebo; per-sample allocation not given. The study sampled participants on day 63 after the first vaccine or placebo injection. The vaccine antigen was prefusion-stabilized Wuhan SARS-CoV-2 spike. Note on this clone: The antigen is not known.

This table comes from immunoSEQ multiplex PCR, and its TCRdb copy is limited to in-frame clones, with some not included. The sample includes some 460,000 clones, around 89% of them seen just once. Study conclusions and caveats: Post-vaccination spike-specific CD8+ and CD4+ T cell responses reportedly had substantial breadth.

The rearrangement joins TRBV13 to TRBJ2-1; D remains ambiguous. Material: peripheral blood, obtained in a trial of Ad26.COV2.S vaccine versus placebo. The clonotype was recovered from a person between 18 and 65 years old who received the Ad26.COV2.S COVID-19 vaccine or a placebo. The DNA of the CDR3 is TGTGCCAGCAGCCCGTTGCGCGGAGAGCAGTTCTTC. Protein: CASSPLRGEQFF.